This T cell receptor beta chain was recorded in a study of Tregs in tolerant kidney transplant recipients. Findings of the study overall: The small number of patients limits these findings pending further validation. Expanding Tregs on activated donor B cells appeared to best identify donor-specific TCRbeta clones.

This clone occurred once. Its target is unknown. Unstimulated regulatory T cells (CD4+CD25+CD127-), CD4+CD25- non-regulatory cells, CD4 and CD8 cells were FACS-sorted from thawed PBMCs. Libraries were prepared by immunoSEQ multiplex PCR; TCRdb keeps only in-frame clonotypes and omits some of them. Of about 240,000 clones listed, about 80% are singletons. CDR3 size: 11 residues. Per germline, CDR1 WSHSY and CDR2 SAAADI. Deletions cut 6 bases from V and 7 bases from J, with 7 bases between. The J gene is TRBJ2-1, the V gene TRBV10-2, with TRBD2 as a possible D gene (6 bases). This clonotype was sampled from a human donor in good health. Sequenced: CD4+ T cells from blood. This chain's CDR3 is CASRGGNEQFF. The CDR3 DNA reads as TGCGCCAGCAGGGGGGGAAATGAGCAGTTCTTC.